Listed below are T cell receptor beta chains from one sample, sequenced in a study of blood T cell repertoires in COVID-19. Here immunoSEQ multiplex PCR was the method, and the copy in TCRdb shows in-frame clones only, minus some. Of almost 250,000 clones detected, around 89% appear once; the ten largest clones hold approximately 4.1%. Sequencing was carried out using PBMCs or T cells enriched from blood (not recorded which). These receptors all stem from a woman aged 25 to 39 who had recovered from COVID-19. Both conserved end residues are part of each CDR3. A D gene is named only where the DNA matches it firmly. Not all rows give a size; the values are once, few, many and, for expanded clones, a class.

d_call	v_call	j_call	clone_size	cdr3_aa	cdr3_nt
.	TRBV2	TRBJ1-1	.	CASSESGRRVEAFF	TGTGCCAGCAGTGAATCCGGCCGCAGGGTGGAGGCTTTCTTT
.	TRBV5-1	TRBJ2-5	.	CASSFTSSRETQYF	TGCGCCAGCAGCTTTACGTCTAGCCGAGAGACCCAGTACTTC
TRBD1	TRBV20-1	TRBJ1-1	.	CSASGQANTEAFF	TGCAGTGCTAGTGGACAGGCGAACACTGAAGCTTTCTTT
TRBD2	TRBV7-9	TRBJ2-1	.	CASSSFSGSSYNEQFF	TGTGCCAGCAGCTCATTTAGCGGGAGCTCCTACAATGAGCAGTTCTTC
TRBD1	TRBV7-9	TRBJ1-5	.	CASSWGQGILGQPQHF	TGTGCCAGCAGCTGGGGACAGGGAATCTTAGGTCAGCCCCAGCATTTT
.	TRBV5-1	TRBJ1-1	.	CASSFRGSTEAFF	TGCGCCAGCAGCTTCAGGGGTAGCACTGAAGCTTTCTTT
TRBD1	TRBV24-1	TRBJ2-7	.	CATSDSGTVTYEQYF	TGTGCCACCAGTGATTCCGGGACAGTGACCTACGAGCAGTACTTC
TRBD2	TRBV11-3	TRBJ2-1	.	CASSLGTGTSGSNEQFF	TGTGCCAGCAGCTTAGGTACCGGGACTAGCGGGAGTAATGAGCAGTTCTTC
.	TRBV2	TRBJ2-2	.	CASSEVGDSGELFF	TGTGCCAGCAGTGAAGTAGGGGATTCCGGGGAGCTGTTTTTT
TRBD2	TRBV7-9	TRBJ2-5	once	CASSSSGSLETQYF	TGTGCCAGCAGCTCGAGCGGGAGCTTGGAGACCCAGTACTTC
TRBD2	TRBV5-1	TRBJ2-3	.	CASSLKAGGATDTQYF	TGCGCCAGCAGCTTAAAGGCGGGAGGCGCCACAGATACGCAGTATTTT
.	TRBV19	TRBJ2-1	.	CASSIGKTRHEQFF	TGTGCCAGTAGTATAGGCAAAACTAGACATGAGCAGTTCTTC
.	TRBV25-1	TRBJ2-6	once	CASSGRGTGANVLTF	TGTGCCAGCAGCGGAAGAGGAACCGGGGCCAACGTCCTGACTTTC
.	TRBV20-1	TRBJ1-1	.	CSAEFNTEAFF	TGCAGTGCAGAGTTTAACACTGAAGCTTTCTTT
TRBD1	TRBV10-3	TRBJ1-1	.	CAISEGQGGAFF	TGTGCCATCAGTGAGGGTCAGGGGGGAGCTTTCTTT
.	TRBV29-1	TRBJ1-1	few	CSVRQQNTEAFF	TGCAGCGTACGACAGCAGAACACTGAAGCTTTCTTT
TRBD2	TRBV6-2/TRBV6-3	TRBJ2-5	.	CASSYQRDYWAQYF	TGTGCCAGCAGTTACCAAAGGGACTACTGGGCCCAGTACTTC
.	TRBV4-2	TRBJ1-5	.	CASSQDESPRGQPQHF	TGTGCCAGCAGCCAAGATGAGTCCCCCCGAGGTCAGCCCCAGCATTTT
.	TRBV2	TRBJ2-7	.	CASSDLLAAFEQYF	TGTGCCAGCAGTGATCTCCTGGCCGCCTTCGAGCAGTACTTC
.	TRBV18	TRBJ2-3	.	CASSPEAGEDTQYF	TGTGCCAGCTCACCGGAGGCAGGAGAGGATACGCAGTATTTT
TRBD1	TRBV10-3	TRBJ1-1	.	CAIRNLGTGDTEAFF	TGTGCCATCAGAAACCTCGGGACAGGGGACACTGAAGCTTTCTTT
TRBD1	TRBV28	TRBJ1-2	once	CASSLTRTGSYGYTF	TGTGCCAGCAGTTTAACCCGGACAGGTAGCTATGGCTACACCTTC
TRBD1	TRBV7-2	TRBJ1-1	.	CASSFGGQGVTEAFF	TGTGCCAGCAGCTTTGGGGGACAGGGGGTCACTGAAGCTTTCTTT
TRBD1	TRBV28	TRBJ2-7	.	CASSKTGGVYEQYF	TGTGCCAGCAGCAAAACAGGGGGTGTTTACGAGCAGTACTTC
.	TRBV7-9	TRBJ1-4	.	CASSFGTGQGNEKLFF	TGTGCCAGCAGCTTCGGAACGGGTCAGGGAAATGAAAAACTGTTTTTT
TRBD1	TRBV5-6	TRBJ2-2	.	CASSPLTRGRITGELFF	TGTGCCAGCTCACCCTTGACCAGGGGGCGCATCACCGGGGAGCTGTTTTTT
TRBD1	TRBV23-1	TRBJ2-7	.	CASSQSCERDRGSYEQYF	TGCGCCAGCAGTCAATCGTGCGAACGGGACAGGGGCTCCTACGAGCAGTACTTC
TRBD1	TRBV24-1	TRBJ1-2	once	CATSDPRTGGSYGYTF	TGTGCCACCAGTGACCCGAGGACAGGGGGCAGCTATGGCTACACCTTC
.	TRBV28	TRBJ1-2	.	CASSTASWGGYGYTF	TGTGCCAGCAGCACGGCGAGTTGGGGAGGCTATGGCTACACCTTC
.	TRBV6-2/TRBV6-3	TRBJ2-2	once	CASSYSGNTGELFF	TGTGCCAGCAGTTATAGCGGAAACACCGGGGAGCTGTTTTTT
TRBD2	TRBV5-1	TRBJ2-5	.	CASSHYYLAGEETQYF	TGCGCCAGCAGCCACTATTATCTAGCGGGAGAAGAGACCCAGTACTTC
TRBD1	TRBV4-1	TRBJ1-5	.	CASSQDGTGPYSNQPQHF	TGCGCCAGCAGCCAAGACGGGACAGGGCCATATAGCAATCAGCCCCAGCATTTT
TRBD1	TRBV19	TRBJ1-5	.	CASSITGDNQPQHF	TGTGCCAGTAGTATAACAGGGGATAATCAGCCCCAGCATTTT
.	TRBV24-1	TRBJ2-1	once	CATSEGAREQFF	TGTGCCACCAGTGAGGGGGCCCGGGAGCAGTTCTTC
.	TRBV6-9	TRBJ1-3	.	CASSSSGVGNTIYF	TGTGCCAGCAGTTCCTCAGGGGTCGGAAACACCATATATTTT
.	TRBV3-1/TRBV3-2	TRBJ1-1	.	CASSQDVSDISTEAFF	TGTGCCAGCAGCCAAGACGTATCGGACATCAGCACTGAAGCTTTCTTT
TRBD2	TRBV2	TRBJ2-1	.	CASGRLAGAHNEQFF	TGTGCCAGCGGAAGACTAGCGGGAGCCCACAATGAGCAGTTCTTC
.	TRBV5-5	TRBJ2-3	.	CASSSPGTTGINTQYF	TGTGCCAGCAGTTCTCCCGGCACTACGGGAATAAATACGCAGTATTTT
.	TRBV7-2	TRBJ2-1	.	CASSLAVTGAYNEQFF	TGTGCCAGCAGCTTAGCGGTTACCGGAGCCTACAATGAGCAGTTCTTC
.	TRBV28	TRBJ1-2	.	CASSYRANYGYTF	TGTGCCAGCAGTTACAGGGCTAACTATGGCTACACCTTC
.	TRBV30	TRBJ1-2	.	CAWMKRVGGYTF	TGTGCCTGGATGAAGAGGGTCGGTGGCTACACCTTC
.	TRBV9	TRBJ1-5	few	CASSAAGGSNQPQHF	TGTGCCAGCAGCGCCGCGGGGGGTAGCAATCAGCCCCAGCATTTT
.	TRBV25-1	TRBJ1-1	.	CASSGTGFTFF	TGTGCCAGCAGTGGAACGGGGTTTACATTCTTT
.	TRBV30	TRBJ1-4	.	CAWSDPRGDEKLFF	TGTGCCTGGAGTGACCCTCGGGGGGATGAAAAACTGTTTTTT
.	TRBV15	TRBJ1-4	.	CATSRSDQGEKLFF	TGTGCCACCAGCAGATCCGACCAGGGGGAAAAACTGTTTTTT
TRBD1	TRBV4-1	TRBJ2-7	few	CASSPDRGRYEQYF	TGCGCCAGCAGCCCGGACAGGGGGCGATACGAGCAGTACTTC
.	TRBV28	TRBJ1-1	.	CASSFNYLKAFF	TGTGCCAGCAGTTTTAACTACCTTAAGGCTTTCTTT
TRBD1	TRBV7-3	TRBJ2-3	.	CASSDGTVSTDTQYF	TGTGCCAGCAGCGACGGGACAGTAAGCACAGATACGCAGTATTTT
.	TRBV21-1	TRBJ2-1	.	CASSPPEGCDEQFF	TGTGCCAGCAGCCCCCCGGAGGGATGTGATGAGCAGTTCTTC
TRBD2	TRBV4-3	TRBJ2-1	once	CASSQGTRENEQFF	TGCGCCAGCAGCCAAGGGACTAGGGAAAATGAGCAGTTCTTC
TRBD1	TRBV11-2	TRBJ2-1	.	CASSFWTGDEQFF	TGTGCCAGCAGCTTTTGGACAGGGGATGAGCAGTTCTTC
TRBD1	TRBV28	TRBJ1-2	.	CASSATGTGMGGYTF	TGTGCCAGCAGTGCGACCGGGACAGGGATGGGTGGCTACACCTTC
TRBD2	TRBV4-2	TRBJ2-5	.	CASSQGGTSGKETQYF	TGTGCCAGCAGCCAGGGGGGGACTAGCGGTAAAGAGACCCAGTACTTC
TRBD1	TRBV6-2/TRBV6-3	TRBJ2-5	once	CASSYSIDRGLTQYF	TGTGCCAGCAGTTACTCAATAGACAGGGGACTGACCCAGTACTTC
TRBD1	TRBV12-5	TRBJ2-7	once	CASGLVTGADEQYF	TGTGCTAGTGGTTTGGTGACAGGGGCGGACGAGCAGTACTTC
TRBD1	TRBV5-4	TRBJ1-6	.	CASSNDPTGGGSPLHF	TGTGCCAGCAGCAATGATCCGACAGGGGGTGGTTCACCCCTCCACTTT
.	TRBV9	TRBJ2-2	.	CASSVGTFSGGELFF	TGTGCCAGCAGCGTAGGTACTTTTTCCGGCGGGGAGCTGTTTTTT
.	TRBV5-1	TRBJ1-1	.	CASSLQELSEAFF	TGCGCCAGCAGCTTACAGGAGCTATCTGAAGCTTTCTTT
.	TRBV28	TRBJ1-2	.	CASIAIGRVYGYTF	TGTGCCAGCATTGCCATTGGGAGGGTGTATGGCTACACCTTC